This TCR beta chain is from a study of blood T cell repertoires in COVID-19 (dated by TCRdb to 2018 to 2021). Notes on the research overall: Recovered participants in ImmuneRACE Cohort 3 were defined as having two consecutive negative NP/OP PCR tests, clearance from a healthcare professional, or resolution of symptoms. Collaborator samples came from the United States, Italy and Spain and covered acute and convalescent phases of COVID-19. The material from the prospective study consisted of cDNA or gDNA derived from T cells, B-cell-depleted T cells, or PBMCs. The dataset comprised deeply sampled blood TCRbeta repertoires from subjects exposed to, actively infected with, or recovered from COVID-19. A freely available public database, intended as a resource for researchers studying the immune response to SARS-CoV-2, is where the repertoires were released. Samples came from the ongoing ImmuneRACE study (first 160 participants) plus 1,254 subjects from 6 global collaborators. Sample metadata almost always included a de-identified subject ID, COVID-19 status, age in years and sex. Where HLA class I and class II types were available, the types were taken from metadata supplied by the sample provider, not from assay-based typing.

Enrolling through a virtual design, the prospective study's participants ranged in age from about 18 to 89 years and lived across more than 20 United States geographic areas. To assign participants to cohorts, the prospective study relied on clinical history that participants themselves reported in a screening survey and a study questionnaire. In the prospective study, whole blood, serum and a nasopharyngeal or oropharyngeal swab were collected from each participant by mobile phlebotomists. Additional blood draws and questionnaires over a 2-month period could optionally be provided by prospective study participants. Blood samples from the prospective study were shipped frozen or at room temperature prior to DNA extraction. From cysteine to phenylalanine, the CDR3 is 15 amino acids long. Only CDR3 DNA is held: 45 bases, read in frame from base 1. According to the germline V gene (reference sequence), CDR1 reads SGHNT and CDR2 reads YYREEE. The V and J ends are trimmed by 1 base and 8 bases, leaving 16 bases between them.

On the study overall, not on this receptor specifically: Clinical and demographic metadata were provided uncurated, with the amount varying by source and participant.

TCRbeta CDR3 regions were amplified from genomic DNA by means of the immunoSEQ Assay, a bias-controlled multiplex PCR. In the source study's methods: Within the assay, amplification of reference gene primers was used to estimate how many nucleated cells each sample contained. To quantify the absolute abundance of each unique TCRbeta CDR3 rearrangement, sequence reads were collapsed and filtered. Productive Simpson clonality was computed per sample as the square root of Simpson's diversity index over productive rearrangements. The clones in this table, taken by TCRdb from immuneACCESS, are in-frame only. Not every clone is retained; where verified, under half of the shortfall comes from an unresolved V gene, and the cause of the rest is unknown. V, J and clone size are those of that table, while D and trimming were read from the DNA. The sample contains more than 300,000 clones, around 87% of them found a single time. Jointly, the top ten make up less than 2.5% of the sample.

With respect to this clone: Its antigen has not been determined. Nothing much larger sits one base from this clone, and base qualities are not available.

The sequence was obtained from a man aged 35 to 55 in a cohort exposed to, infected with or recovered from COVID-19 (not recorded which). The chain joins TRBV5-4 to TRBJ2-1; the D region possibly corresponds to TRBD2 (5 bases align). The specimen sequenced was PBMCs or T cells enriched from blood (not recorded which). The CDR3 in this case is CASSLSLASSDEQFF. The nucleotides are TGTGCCAGCAGCTTGAGTTTAGCGAGTTCTGATGAGCAGTTCTTC.